A selection of T cell receptor beta chains follows, all from one sample in a study of metastatic and nonmetastatic thyroid tumors. TCRdb used MiXCR to call clones anew from the PCR reads. The data contain roughly 14,000 clones, around 35% of them singletons. The material sequenced was tumor tissue. The receptors were gathered from a female donor with papillary thyroid cancer or a benign thyroid nodule (not recorded which). Some clones in this sample may be carry-over from other donors' samples. The CDR3 runs from the conserved cysteine through the conserved F or W. A D gene is named only where the DNA matches it firmly. Clone size is given for some rows only: seen once, a few or many times, or a class if the clone is expanded.

J: TRBJ2-7
V: TRBV5-1
size: .
D: .
CDR3: CASSLDFGPPYEQYF
DNA: TGCGCCAGCAGCTTGGATTTTGGACCCCCCTACGAGCAGTACTTC

J: TRBJ2-1
V: TRBV6-2/TRBV6-3
size: .
D: TRBD2
CDR3: CASSRTSGIMMSSYNEQFF
DNA: TGTGCCAGCAGTAGGACTAGCGGGATAATGATGAGCTCCTACAATGAGCAGTTCTTC

J: TRBJ2-5
V: TRBV6-1
size: .
D: .
CDR3: CASMADRRVETQYF
DNA: TGTGCCAGTATGGCGGACCGTCGAGTTGAGACCCAGTACTTC

J: TRBJ1-1
V: TRBV28
size: many
D: .
CDR3: CASSLQVNTEAFF
DNA: TGTGCCAGCAGTTTACAGGTGAACACTGAAGCTTTCTTT

J: TRBJ2-7
V: TRBV12-3/TRBV12-4
size: medium-sized
D: TRBD1
CDR3: CASSLGRDRGGYEQYF
DNA: TGTGCCAGCAGTTTGGGAAGGGACAGGGGGGGGTACGAGCAGTACTTC

J: TRBJ2-5
V: TRBV6-1
size: .
D: TRBD2
CDR3: CASSEVVSGGPMGETQYF
DNA: TGTGCCAGCAGTGAAGTGGTTAGCGGGGGCCCCATGGGAGAGACCCAGTACTTC

J: TRBJ2-7
V: TRBV2
size: .
D: .
CDR3: CASSPNYEQYF
DNA: TGTGCCAGCAGTCCCAATTACGAGCAGTACTTC

J: TRBJ2-2
V: TRBV3-1
size: many
D: .
CDR3: CASSQAGGNGELFF
DNA: TGTGCCAGCAGCCAAGCGGGGGGCAACGGGGAGCTGTTTTTT

J: TRBJ2-7
V: TRBV20-1
size: .
D: TRBD1
CDR3: CSARLWCTQGTSPYEQYF
DNA: TGCAGTGCTAGACTCTGGTGCACACAGGGGACGAGTCCTTACGAGCAGTACTTC

J: TRBJ1-3
V: TRBV12-3/TRBV12-4
size: few
D: .
CDR3: CASSPDGRFGNTIYF
DNA: TGTGCCAGCAGTCCCGACGGAAGGTTTGGAAACACCATATATTTT

J: TRBJ1-5
V: TRBV28
size: .
D: .
CDR3: CASSSSRVVDQPQHF
DNA: TGTGCCAGCAGTTCGTCCAGGGTGGTGGATCAGCCCCAGCATTTT

J: TRBJ1-2
V: TRBV24-1
size: few
D: TRBD1
CDR3: CATSDIRDRVEGYTF
DNA: TGTGCCACCAGTGATATCCGGGACAGGGTCGAAGGCTACACCTTC

J: TRBJ2-5
V: TRBV3-1
size: many
D: .
CDR3: CASSQDGEVAGETQYF
DNA: TGTGCCAGCAGCCAAGATGGTGAGGTAGCAGGGGAGACCCAGTACTTC

J: TRBJ2-7
V: TRBV2
size: .
D: TRBD1
CDR3: CASSSTGTAYEQYF
DNA: TGTGCCAGCAGCTCCACAGGGACAGCCTACGAGCAGTACTTC

J: TRBJ2-7
V: TRBV6-2/TRBV6-3
size: few
D: .
CDR3: CASRMDTIFYEQYF
DNA: TGTGCCAGCAGAATGGATACCATCTTCTACGAGCAGTACTTC

J: TRBJ2-3
V: TRBV11-2
size: medium-sized
D: .
CDR3: CASSLESGTDTQYF
DNA: TGTGCCAGCAGCTTAGAGTCCGGCACAGATACGCAGTATTTT

J: TRBJ2-3
V: TRBV20-1
size: medium-sized
D: .
CDR3: CSATSGGGDTQYF
DNA: TGCAGTGCCACTTCCGGCGGGGGCGATACGCAGTATTTT

J: TRBJ1-1
V: TRBV12-3/TRBV12-4
size: .
D: .
CDR3: CASSLSVTPLNTEAFF
DNA: TGTGCCAGCAGTTTAAGTGTAACACCCTTGAACACTGAAGCTTTCTTT

J: TRBJ2-7
V: TRBV5-1
size: large
D: TRBD1
CDR3: CASSSPGQGTYEQYF
DNA: TGCGCCAGCAGCTCCCCGGGACAGGGCACCTACGAGCAGTACTTC

J: TRBJ1-2
V: TRBV19
size: medium-sized
D: TRBD1
CDR3: CASSKGPGQANYGYTF
DNA: TGTGCCAGTAGTAAAGGACCGGGACAGGCGAACTATGGCTACACCTTC

J: TRBJ2-7
V: TRBV11-2
size: once
D: TRBD2
CDR3: CASSPGGGRTYEQYF
DNA: TGTGCCAGCAGCCCTGGCGGGGGGCGAACCTACGAGCAGTACTTC

J: TRBJ2-2
V: TRBV4-2
size: once
D: TRBD2
CDR3: CASSQAAGVTGELFF
DNA: TGTGCCAGCAGCCAGGCAGCGGGAGTCACCGGGGAGCTGTTTTTT

J: TRBJ1-1
V: TRBV4-1
size: .
D: .
CDR3: CASSQSSGVGTEAFF
DNA: TGCGCCAGCAGCCAATCAAGCGGAGTCGGCACTGAAGCTTTCTTT

J: TRBJ1-5
V: TRBV6-1
size: .
D: TRBD1
CDR3: CASTQQGVSNQPQHF
DNA: TGTGCCAGCACCCAACAGGGGGTGAGCAATCAGCCCCAGCATTTT

J: TRBJ2-1
V: TRBV5-6
size: medium-sized
D: .
CDR3: CASSLGHEQFF
DNA: TGTGCCAGCAGCTTGGGACATGAGCAGTTCTTC

J: TRBJ1-1
V: TRBV30
size: many
D: .
CDR3: CAWSVALGGDNDFF
DNA: TGTGCCTGGAGTGTAGCCCTAGGTGGCGATAATGATTTCTTT

J: TRBJ2-7
V: TRBV7-2
size: few
D: TRBD2
CDR3: CASSLTGGREDEQYF
DNA: TGTGCCAGCAGCTTAACGGGCGGGAGGGAGGATGAGCAGTACTTC